Following are 22 T cell receptor beta chains from one sample sequenced in a study of PD-1 blockade in classical Hodgkin lymphoma. Data came from immunoSEQ multiplex PCR; TCRdb stores just in-frame clones and leaves some out. Counted here are roughly 70,000 clones, about 94% occurring once; the ten biggest clones make up roughly 2.6%. Indicated time point: newly diagnosed, previously untreated cHL patient sample. Sample: peripheral blood mononuclear cells (PBMCs). The source is a human donor with classical Hodgkin lymphoma.

V and J are TRBV7-9 and TRBJ1-4; D is possibly TRBD1 (6 bases). CDR1 SEHNR and CDR2 FQNEAQ come from the germline V gene (reference sequence). The CDR3 has 15 amino acids. Trimming took 3 bases from V and 4 from J, leaving 12 bases between them. The CDR3 DNA reads TGTGCCAGCAGCTTCGGGGACATCCTTAATGAAAAACTGTTTTTT. Protein product: CASSFGDILNEKLFF.

The chain has TRBV9 and TRBJ1-2, with D uncertain. Germline V CDR1 and CDR2: SGDLS, YYNGEE. This CDR3 is built from 14 residues. Trimming took off 1 base at V and 7 bases at J, with 14 bases between the two ends. CDR3 in amino acids: CASSVRSASAGYTF. DNA for the CDR3: TGTGCCAGCAGCGTAAGGTCGGCTTCGGCTGGCTACACCTTC.

The rearrangement joins TRBV7-9 to TRBJ2-1; D gene uncertain. CDR1 and CDR2 (germline): SEHNR, FQNEAQ (reference sequence). The CDR3 has 11 amino acids. The V gene lost 5 bases and the J gene lost 7 bases, with 6 bases spanning the gap. The DNA for the CDR3 is TGTGCCAGCAGCCTGGAGAATGAGCAGTTCTTC. It yields the protein CASSLENEQFF. Combining the CDR3 with reference TRBV7-9 and TRBJ2-1 gives the whole variable domain DTGVSQNPRHKITKRGQNVTFRCDPISEHNRLYWYRQTLGQGPEFLTYFQNEAQLEKSRLLSDRFSAERPKGSFSTLEIQRTEQGDSAMYLCASSLENEQFFGPGTRLTVL.

Comment on this clone: The junction departs from germline at one end; a sequencing error may be responsible. The V and J genes are TRBV5-6 and TRBJ1-1, with 7 bases aligning to TRBD1. This CDR3 has 13 residues. Germline-derived CDR1 and CDR2 are SGHDT and YYEEEE. The CDR3 DNA reads as TGTGCCAGCAGCTTGGGACAGGGTTTAGAAAAACCCTTT. Translated: CASSLGQGLEKPF.

The chain carries TRBV19 and TRBJ1-3; D is uncertain. The V gene's germline CDR1 is LNHDA and CDR2 SQIVND (reference sequence). Trimming took off 3 bases at V and 2 bases at J, with 8 bases between the two ends. CDR3 length: 14 amino acids. The CDR3, as DNA: TGTGCCAGTAGTATTTCAGGAACTGGAAACACCATATATTTT. Translated, it gives CASSISGTGNTIYF. The full variable domain, its missing parts supplied by reference TRBV19 and TRBJ1-3, is DGGITQSPKYLFRKEGQNVTLSCEQNLNHDAMYWYRQDPGQGLRLIYYSQIVNDFQKGDIAEGYSVSREKKESFPLTVTSAQKNPTAFYLCASSISGTGNTIYFGEGSWLTVV.

The rearrangement joins TRBV27 to TRBJ1-2; no clear D gene. Trimming stripped 4 bases from V and 2 bases from J, with 14 bases between. Germline V CDR1 and CDR2: MNHEY, SMNVEV (reference sequence). This CDR3 is built from 15 residues. The CDR3 DNA is TGTGCCAGCAGTTCAAGACGGGAGGCCAACTATGGCTACACCTTC. Translated, it gives CASSSRREANYGYTF.

This clone has only one observation. V gene TRBV4-2 combines with J gene TRBJ2-1, with a possible D match to TRBD1 (5 bases). This CDR3 region has 16 residues. V lost 3 bases, J lost 5 bases, and 17 bases lay in between. Germline loops: CDR1 LGHNA, CDR2 YNFKEQ. CDR3 in amino acids: CASSQGLTQADNEQFF. As DNA, the CDR3 is TGTGCCAGCAGCCAGGGCCTTACACAGGCGGACAATGAGCAGTTCTTC.

This rearrangement joins TRBV6-6 to TRBJ2-5, with D perhaps matching TRBD1 (6 bases). Matching the DNA end better, TRBJ2-7 makes the J call doubtful. The CDR3 has 15 amino acids. The germline V gene has CDR1 MNHNY and CDR2 SVGAGI (reference sequence). The CDR3 here is CASRTPVTGLHEQYF. CDR3 DNA sequence: TGTGCCAGCAGGACGCCAGTAACAGGGCTCCACGAGCAGTACTTC.

The gene calls are TRBV14 and TRBJ2-7; D not certain. This CDR3 comprises 11 residues. Germline V lookup: CDR1 SGHDN, CDR2 FVKESK. V was clipped by 4 bases and J by 4 bases, with 5 bases between them. The CDR3 is CASSLSYEQYF. The CDR3 DNA sequence: TGTGCCAGCAGCCTATCATACGAGCAGTACTTC.

The V gene is TRBV6-1, the J gene TRBJ1-2; D unclear. Germline V gene lookup returns CDR1 MNHNS and CDR2 SASEGT. This CDR3 is built from 12 residues. V shed 1 base and J shed 8 bases, with 8 bases lying between them. The CDR3 sequence is CASSEGRWGYTF. The CDR3 bases are TGTGCCAGCAGTGAAGGAAGATGGGGCTACACCTTC.

The chain employs TRBV9 and TRBJ2-5, with D hard to call. The V end lost 3 bases, the J end lost 5 bases, and 17 bases lay between the germline ends. The V gene's germline CDR1 is SGDLS and CDR2 YYNGEE. This CDR3 comprises 15 residues. The CDR3 loop is CASSASLLSLETQYF. The CDR3 DNA reads as TGTGCCAGCAGCGCCAGCCTTCTTTCGTTGGAGACCCAGTACTTC. The full variable domain, completed using reference TRBV9 and TRBJ2-5, is DSGVTQTPKHLITATGQRVTLRCSPRSGDLSVYWYQQSLDQGLQFLIQYYNGEERAKGNILERFSAQQFPDLHSELNLSSLELGDSALYFCASSASLLSLETQYFGPGTRLLVL.

J is TRBJ2-3 and V is TRBV7-2; 8 bases fit TRBD2. CDR1 and CDR2 from the germline V gene are SGHTA and FQGNSA. The CDR3 length is 15 residues. V trimming: 4 bases; J trimming: 3 bases; junction bases outside the gene matches: 6. The CDR3 loop reads CASSWGAGGTDTQYF. The DNA of the CDR3 is TGTGCCAGCAGCTGGGGGGCGGGAGGAACAGATACGCAGTATTTT.

This chain uses TRBV19 with TRBJ2-7; D is perhaps TRBD1 (6 bases). Germline V gene data show CDR1 as LNHDA and CDR2 as SQIVND (reference sequence). Trimming pared 4 bases from V and 3 bases from J, leaving 7 bases between. CDR3 size: 12 residues. Written as DNA, the CDR3 is TGTGCCAGTAGTACACAGGGCTACGAGCAGTACTTC. Translated: CASSTQGYEQYF.

J is TRBJ1-1 and V is TRBV28; unclear D gene. V was trimmed by 7 bases and J by 1 base, leaving 4 bases between them. This CDR3 comprises 11 residues. From germline, CDR1 is MDHEN and CDR2 SYDVKM. The CDR3 sequence: CASNQNTEAFF. The CDR3, as DNA: TGTGCCAGCAACCAGAACACTGAAGCTTTCTTT.

This chain uses TRBV27 with TRBJ2-5; TRBD1 might be the D (6 bases). With 2 bases removed from V and 5 bases from J, the gap between germline ends came to 18 bases. Per the germline V gene, CDR1 is MNHEY and CDR2 is SMNVEV (reference sequence). This CDR3 region has 16 residues. The CDR3 here is CASSLTGTSLRETQYF. DNA for the CDR3: TGTGCCAGCAGTTTAACAGGGACATCCCTTAGGGAGACCCAGTACTTC.

The J gene is TRBJ2-1, the V gene TRBV5-1; tentative D call: TRBD2 (6 bases). The germline CDR1 and CDR2 sequences are SGHRS and YFSETQ. The V end was cut by 4 bases, the J end by 9 bases, with 20 bases between. CDR3 length: 15 residues. CDR3 coding DNA: TGCGCCAGCAGCCCACTCCGGACGGGAGTCGGTGAGCAGTTCTTC. This sequence encodes CASSPLRTGVGEQFF.

V usage is TRBV28 and J usage is TRBJ1-3; D gene unclear. V was pared by 2 bases and J by 0 bases, with 11 bases between. Germline V gene lookup returns CDR1 MDHEN and CDR2 SYDVKM. The CDR3 is made up of 16 amino acids. The CDR3 here is CASSLSPGFSGNTIYF. The DNA of the CDR3 is TGTGCCAGCAGTTTAAGCCCGGGTTTCTCTGGAAACACCATATATTTT.

The chain couples TRBV18 to TRBJ1-3; 8 nucleotides match TRBD1. Per germline, CDR1 KGHSH and CDR2 LQKENI. The CDR3 is made up of 16 amino acids. V lost 4 bases, J lost 0 bases, and 5 bases stayed unmatched. For the CDR3, the DNA is TGTGCCAGCTCACGCGGGACAGGTAGCTCTGGAAACACCATATATTTT. The encoded protein is CASSRGTGSSGNTIYF.

The CDR3 protein is CASSPSSMNTGELFF. In nucleotides, the CDR3 is TGCGCCAGCAGCCCTTCTAGCATGAACACCGGGGAGCTGTTTTTT. The chain carries TRBV4-1 and TRBJ2-2, with D perhaps TRBD2 (5 bases). Trimming pared 4 bases from V and 1 base from J, leaving 10 bases between. The CDR3 is 15 amino acids. Germline values: CDR1 MGHRA, CDR2 YSYEKL.

The chain is built from TRBV27 and TRBJ1-5; D is undetermined. The CDR3 has 14 residues. The germline V gene has CDR1 MNHEY and CDR2 SMNVEV (reference sequence). Trimming left V 3 bases short and J 1 base short, with 7 bases between. The CDR3 DNA sequence: TGTGCCAGCAGTTTCCGGGAGAGCAATCAGCCCCAGCATTTT. It codes for CASSFRESNQPQHF.

CDR3 residues: CASSEKRQGYTEAFF. The CDR3 DNA reads TGTGCCAGCAGTGAAAAGAGACAGGGCTACACTGAAGCTTTCTTT. The V gene is TRBV2, the J gene TRBJ1-1; TRBD1 matches 7 bases. The CDR3 has 15 residues. Trimming at V came to 2 bases and at J to 3 bases, leaving 6 bases not matched to a gene. The V gene's germline CDR1 is SNHLY and CDR2 FYNNEI.

The chain joins TRBV2 to TRBJ1-1; D gene uncertain. Deletions cut 7 bases from V and 1 base from J, with 10 bases between. The CDR3 sequence is 13 residues long. CDR1 is SNHLY, CDR2 FYNNEI, per germline. The DNA of the CDR3 is TGTGCCAGCATGCGATCAGGGAACACTGAAGCTTTCTTT. Translating it yields CASMRSGNTEAFF.